Listed here are 8 T cell receptor beta chains from one sample, sequenced in a study of Tregs in tolerant kidney transplant recipients. Using immunoSEQ multiplex PCR, the repertoire was profiled, and TCRdb retains in-frame clones only, with some absent. The sample holds over 85,000 clones, over 85% seen once. The sequencing here drew on CD4+ T cells from blood, taken before the transplant. All receptors derive from a human donor who received a combined kidney and bone marrow transplant.

V gene TRBV5-1 combines with J gene TRBJ1-1; D call uncertain. CDR3 length: 13 amino acids. With 1 base removed from V and 1 base from J, the gap between germline ends came to 5 bases. The germline V gene has CDR1 SGHRS and CDR2 YFSETQ. The CDR3 DNA reads as TGCGCCAGCAGCTTGTTCAAGAACACTGAAGCTTTCTTT. The encoded protein is CASSLFKNTEAFF.

This clone was detected only once. The J gene is TRBJ1-3, the V gene TRBV18, with TRBD1 identical over 7 bases. This CDR3 comprises 17 residues. V lost 1 base to trimming and J lost 0 bases; unmatched junction nucleotides: 6. CDR1 is KGHSH and CDR2 is LQKENI in the germline V gene. The CDR3 loop reads CASSPRGGTASGNTIYF. In DNA, the CDR3 is TGTGCCAGCTCACCACGGGGCGGGACAGCCTCTGGAAACACCATATATTTT.

The CDR3: CASSTSHQETQYF. As DNA, the CDR3 is TGTGCCAGCTCAACATCTCATCAAGAGACCCAGTACTTC. V is TRBV18 and J is TRBJ2-5, with no clear D. The CDR3 sequence is 13 residues long. V lost 5 bases and J lost 2, with 9 bases in between. Germline loops: CDR1 KGHSH, CDR2 LQKENI. The whole variable domain, remainder taken from reference TRBV18 and TRBJ2-5, is NAGVMQNPRHLVRRRGQEARLRCSPMKGHSHVYWYRQLPEEGLKFMVYLQKENIIDESGMPKERFSAEFPKEGPSILRIQQVVRGDSAAYFCASSTSHQETQYFGPGTRLLVL.

CDR3 bases: TGTGCCAGCAGTTCTCGTAGGGGGACAGATACGCAGTATTTT. It is translated as CASSSRRGTDTQYF. The rearrangement joins TRBV6-5 to TRBJ2-3, with a tentative D call TRBD1 (6 bases). V shed 4 bases and J shed 3 bases, with 11 bases lying between them. From germline, CDR1 is MNHEY and CDR2 SVGAGI. This CDR3 has 14 amino acids.

The V and J genes are TRBV25-1 and TRBJ1-4; TRBD1 might be the D (6 bases). Germline V gene data show CDR1 as MGHDK and CDR2 as SYGVNS. CDR3 length: 15 residues. V lost 3 bases and J lost 8, with 16 bases in between. The CDR3 DNA reads as TGTGCCAGCAGTGATCGATCAGGGGTAGTCGAAAAACTGTTTTTT. This codes for CASSDRSGVVEKLFF.

The rearrangement joins TRBV7-3 to TRBJ1-1, with D possibly matching TRBD1 (6 bases). Trimming left V 0 bases short and J 2 bases short, with 7 bases between. Looked up from germline, CDR1 is SGHTA and CDR2 is FQGTGA. CDR3 size: 14 residues. The CDR3 coding sequence is TGTGCCAGCAGCTTAACGGACAGAAACACTGAAGCTTTCTTT. Translated: CASSLTDRNTEAFF.

The V call is TRBV28, the J call TRBJ2-7, with TRBD1 identical over 9 bases. This CDR3 contains 15 residues. Germline values: CDR1 MDHEN, CDR2 SYDVKM. V shed 3 bases and J 4 bases; nucleotides not matched to a gene: 7. The CDR3 here is CASSFGKQGAYEQYF. The CDR3 coding sequence is TGTGCCAGCAGTTTTGGGAAACAGGGGGCGTACGAGCAGTACTTC.

This sequence joins TRBV5-5 and TRBJ1-2; D is undetermined. The CDR3 runs 13 residues. Per the germline V gene, CDR1 is SGHKS and CDR2 is YYEKEE (reference sequence). Trimming stripped 4 bases from V and 4 bases from J, with 11 bases between. CDR3 in amino acids: CASSQTVGYGYTF. Here the CDR3 DNA reads TGTGCCAGCAGCCAAACAGTTGGCTATGGCTACACCTTC.